One sample yielded the 26 T cell receptor beta chains listed below, sequenced in a study of blood T cell repertoires in COVID-19. Produced via immunoSEQ multiplex PCR; TCRdb's table is partial and in-frame only. The sample consists of 110,000 to 150,000 clones, around 86% of them appearing once. Sequenced: PBMCs or T cells enriched from blood (not recorded which). Receptor source: a man aged 50 to 59 who had recovered from COVID-19.

The chain has TRBV7-8 and TRBJ1-1, with 7 bases that match TRBD1. The CDR3 has 12 residues. Germline V gene sequence: CDR1 SGHVS, CDR2 FQNEAQ. J gave up 11 bases and V 5 bases, and 8 bases lay outside the gene matches. This CDR3 is CASSRRQGKAFF. The DNA for the CDR3 is TGTGCCAGCAGCCGACGACAGGGCAAGGCTTTCTTT.

The rearrangement uses TRBV5-8 and TRBJ1-6; 7 nucleotides agree with TRBD1. This CDR3 is built from 15 residues. With 2 bases clipped from V and 9 bases from J, the junction kept 8 bases outside the gene matches. In germline, CDR1 is SGHTS, CDR2 YDEGEE. DNA for the CDR3: TGTGCCAGCAGCTTTGCAGGGGGTAAAGGTTCACCCCTCCACTTT. Amino acids: CASSFAGGKGSPLHF. The whole variable domain, remainder taken from reference TRBV5-8 and TRBJ1-6, is EAGVTQSPTHLIKTRGQQATLRCSPISGHTSVYWYQQALGLGLQFLLWYDEGEERNRGNFPPRFSGRQFPNYSSELNVNALELEDSALYLCASSFAGGKGSPLHFGNGTRLTVT.

This clone was observed a single time. The genes are TRBV28 and TRBJ2-5; D possibly corresponds to TRBD1 (6 bases). The CDR3 totals 12 residues. Trimming took off 6 bases at V and 5 bases at J, with 10 bases between the two ends. In germline, CDR1 is MDHEN, CDR2 SYDVKM. CDR3 nucleotides: TGTGCCAGCAGACGAGGACAGGAGACCCAGTACTTC. It is translated as CASRRGQETQYF.

The chain is built from TRBV7-9 and TRBJ1-3; 9 nucleotides agree with TRBD1. CDR3 size: 18 residues. J gave up 4 bases and V 4 bases, and 14 bases lay outside the gene matches. The germline CDR1 and CDR2 sequences are SEHNR and FQNEAQ (reference sequence). The CDR3 reads CASSSRDRVMWIGNTIYF. The CDR3, as DNA: TGTGCCAGCAGCTCCCGGGACAGGGTTATGTGGATAGGAAACACCATATATTTT. The variable domain in full, with the rest retrieved from reference TRBV7-9 and TRBJ1-3, is DTGVSQNPRHKITKRGQNVTFRCDPISEHNRLYWYRQTLGQGPEFLTYFQNEAQLEKSRLLSDRFSAERPKGSFSTLEIQRTEQGDSAMYLCASSSRDRVMWIGNTIYFGEGSWLTVV.

The chain has TRBV5-5 and TRBJ2-2, with a weak D call TRBD1 (6 bases). CDR3 length: 14 amino acids. Germline V gene data show CDR1 as SGHKS and CDR2 as YYEKEE (reference sequence). V dropped 4 bases and J dropped 1 base, with 8 bases sitting between them. The CDR3 is CASSQGGNTGELFF. In DNA, the CDR3 is TGTGCCAGCAGCCAAGGGGGGAACACCGGGGAGCTGTTTTTT.

The CDR3 is CASSVAGYGYTF. The CDR3 coding sequence is TGTGCCAGCAGTGTTGCGGGTTATGGCTACACCTTC. The chain links TRBV2 to TRBJ1-2; unclear D gene. This CDR3 contains 12 residues. V was shortened by 4 bases and J by 5 bases, with 8 bases between the two germline ends. From germline, CDR1 is SNHLY and CDR2 FYNNEI.

In nucleotides, the CDR3 is TGTGCCAGCAGTTCGCGCCTACAGGGGGGCAATCAGCCCCAGCATTTT. Translating gives CASSSRLQGGNQPQHF. The chain links TRBV28 to TRBJ1-5; 8 positions match TRBD1. The CDR3 is 16 amino acids. J gave up 2 bases and V 4 bases, and 7 bases lay outside the gene matches. Germline-derived CDR1 and CDR2 are MDHEN and SYDVKM.

This sequence joins TRBV9 and TRBJ2-3; D gene ambiguous. The CDR3 runs 13 residues. Trimming removed 0 bases from V and 2 bases from J, with 4 bases in between. The germline V gene encodes CDR1 SGDLS and CDR2 YYNGEE. CDR3 nucleotides: TGTGCCAGCAGCGTAGACAACACAGATACGCAGTATTTT. This codes for CASSVDNTDTQYF.

This rearrangement joins TRBV28 to TRBJ2-7; D gene unclear. Germline CDR1 is MDHEN and CDR2 is SYDVKM. The length of the CDR3 is 12 residues. V was clipped by 2 bases and J by 4 bases, with 6 bases between them. The CDR3 DNA reads as TGTGCCAGCAGTTTAGGGCAGTACGAGCAGTACTTC. Protein: CASSLGQYEQYF.

The chain carries TRBV18 and TRBJ1-5; 7 bases are a match to TRBD1. The CDR3 has 16 amino acids. Trimming took 6 bases from V and 4 from J; bases not matched to a gene: 12. Germline-derived CDR1 and CDR2 are KGHSH and LQKENI. The CDR3, as DNA: TGTGCCAGCTCCCCGATTGCGACAGGGCGTAATCAGCCCCAGCATTTT. Translating gives CASSPIATGRNQPQHF.

This rearrangement joins TRBV19 to TRBJ1-6, with D unclear. The V end lost 3 bases, the J end lost 4 bases, and 10 bases lay between the germline ends. The germline V gene has CDR1 LNHDA and CDR2 SQIVND (reference sequence). This CDR3 has 15 amino acids. The CDR3 loop reads CASSITWTYNSPLHF. The DNA for the CDR3 is TGTGCCAGTAGTATCACCTGGACTTATAATTCACCCCTCCACTTT.

This clone was detected once. V usage is TRBV10-1 and J usage is TRBJ2-5; tentative D call: TRBD1 (6 bases). V was pared by 3 bases and J by 4 bases, with 24 bases between. The length of the CDR3 is 18 residues. CDR1 is WNHNN, CDR2 SYGVQD, per germline (reference sequence). CDR3: CASSDWGKVRGRGETQYF. In DNA, the CDR3 is TGCGCCAGCAGTGATTGGGGAAAAGTCAGGGGACGGGGAGAGACCCAGTACTTC.

The chain employs TRBV3-1 (or the pseudogene TRBV3-2) and TRBJ2-3, with 7 bases matching TRBD1. This CDR3 region has 17 residues. Germline CDR1 and CDR2: LGHDT and YNNKEL (reference sequence). V was clipped by 0 bases and J by 4 bases; unmatched bases: 10. The CDR3 region has the DNA TGTGCCAGCAGCCAAGATCGTACAGGGGCGGTTTCAGATACGCAGTATTTT. Protein product: CASSQDRTGAVSDTQYF.

Here the CDR3 reads CASSQAGNYGYTF. The CDR3 region has the DNA TGTGCCAGCAGCCAAGCCGGGAACTATGGCTACACCTTC. The chain uses TRBV4-2 and TRBJ1-2, with no clear D. With 1 base removed from V and 2 bases from J, the gap between germline ends came to 5 bases. The CDR3 is 13 amino acids. The V gene's germline CDR1 is LGHNA and CDR2 YNFKEQ.

This clone occurred once. The chain couples TRBV28 to TRBJ1-5; 7 bases align to TRBD1. Germline assignment: CDR1 MDHEN and CDR2 SYDVKM. The trim removed 6 bases at V and 3 bases at J, leaving 14 bases unmatched. The CDR3 runs to 17 residues. Here the CDR3 DNA reads TGTGCCAGCAGCCCCCTTCGTGGGGACAGTTCCAATCAGCCCCAGCATTTT. Amino acids: CASSPLRGDSSNQPQHF.

The rearrangement links TRBV19 to TRBJ2-3, with 8 nucleotides matching TRBD2. CDR1 and CDR2 (germline): LNHDA, SQIVND (reference sequence). Germline trimming cut 2 bases from V and 2 bases from J; bases unmatched to any gene: 3. The CDR3 totals 15 residues. The CDR3 spells CASSIIAGPTDTQYF. The CDR3, as DNA: TGTGCCAGTAGTATAATAGCGGGGCCCACAGATACGCAGTATTTT.

V is TRBV19 and J is TRBJ1-1; D possibly corresponds to TRBD1 (6 bases). CDR3 length equals 16 residues. V was pared by 2 bases and J by 4 bases, with 17 bases between. Germline V gene data show CDR1 as LNHDA and CDR2 as SQIVND (reference sequence). CDR3 sequence reads: CASSISQGQGSTEAFF. CDR3 nucleotide sequence: TGTGCCAGTAGTATAAGCCAGGGGCAGGGGAGCACTGAAGCTTTCTTT.

This rearrangement joins TRBV28 to TRBJ1-5, with D maybe TRBD1 (5 bases). The germline V gene encodes CDR1 MDHEN and CDR2 SYDVKM. This CDR3 is built from 16 residues. V was cut by 5 bases and J by 5 bases, with 19 bases left in between. CDR3 sequence reads: CASSTLTRGTYQPQHF. In DNA form, the CDR3 reads TGTGCCAGCAGTACACTGACGCGGGGGACGTATCAGCCCCAGCATTTT.

The chain is built from TRBV5-6 and TRBJ1-5; tentative D call: TRBD1 (6 bases). Between the trimmed V and J ends, which lost 3 bases and 0 bases, there was a span of 16 bases. The CDR3 runs 17 residues. CDR1 is SGHDT and CDR2 is YYEEEE in the germline V gene. DNA for the CDR3: TGTGCCAGCAGCTCTCGACAGGCAGTGTATAGCAATCAGCCCCAGCATTTT. It translates to CASSSRQAVYSNQPQHF.

This chain connects TRBV6-2 or TRBV6-3 to TRBJ2-2; D is uncertain. V was shortened by 6 bases and J by 5 bases, with 10 bases between the two germline ends. Per germline, CDR1 MNHEY and CDR2 SVGEGT. There are 13 residues in the CDR3. The DNA of the CDR3 is TGTGCCAGCAGCGGCTCCGAAACCGGGGAGCTGTTTTTT. Amino acids: CASSGSETGELFF.

The chain carries TRBV6-5 and TRBJ2-5, with 10 bases identical to TRBD1. Germline lookup yields CDR1 MNHEY and CDR2 SVGAGI. This CDR3 contains 13 residues. J was trimmed by 4 bases and V by 7 bases; bases with no gene match: 3. CDR3 loop: CASTGTGVETQYF. The CDR3 DNA follows: TGTGCCAGCACCGGGACAGGGGTAGAGACCCAGTACTTC.

V usage is TRBV24-1 and J usage is TRBJ2-2, with 12 bases matching TRBD1. Germline loops: CDR1 KGHDR, CDR2 SFDVKD. The ends lost 3 bases at V and 3 bases at J; junction bases unmatched: 4. The CDR3 sequence is 17 residues long. CDR3 residues: CATSDGDRGHDTGELFF. The CDR3 DNA reads as TGTGCCACCAGTGATGGGGACAGGGGGCACGACACCGGGGAGCTGTTTTTT.

This clone was observed a single time. The V and J genes are TRBV7-6 and TRBJ2-5; weak D call: TRBD2 (5 bases). Looked up from germline, CDR1 is SGHVS and CDR2 is FNYEAQ. CDR3 length: 13 residues. Trimming stripped 8 bases from V and 5 bases from J, with 15 bases between. CDR3 region: CASGGFSVETQYF. In nucleotides, the CDR3 is TGTGCCAGCGGAGGATTTAGCGTGGAGACCCAGTACTTC.

The chain links TRBV20-1 to TRBJ2-5, with D perhaps matching TRBD1 (6 bases). This CDR3 comprises 15 residues. V was clipped by 3 bases and J by 9 bases, with 23 bases between them. Germline V gene data show CDR1 as DFQATT and CDR2 as SNEGSKA (reference sequence). CDR3 nucleotides: TGCAGTGCTAGTGTGGCAGGGGTAAACCAGAGGGCCCAGTACTTC. Translation: CSASVAGVNQRAQYF.

CDR3 bases: TGTGCCAGCAGCTCGCTGACAGGCTCTGGAAACACCATATATTTT. Protein: CASSSLTGSGNTIYF. This sequence joins TRBV5-6 and TRBJ1-3; possibly TRBD1 for D (6 bases). CDR1 SGHDT and CDR2 YYEEEE come from the germline V gene. The V end lost 3 bases, the J end lost 0 bases, and 10 bases lay between the germline ends. The CDR3 length is 15 residues. The full variable domain, in which reference TRBV5-6 and TRBJ1-3 provide the parts outside the CDR3, is DAGVTQSPTHLIKTRGQQVTLRCSPKSGHDTVSWYQQALGQGPQFIFQYYEEEERQRGNFPDRFSGHQFPNYSSELNVNALLLGDSALYLCASSSLTGSGNTIYFGEGSWLTVV.

V and J are TRBV7-2 and TRBJ2-5; 16 nucleotides line up with TRBD2. V gave up 6 bases and J gave up 7 bases; unmatched junction bases: 8. Germline CDR1 is SGHTA and CDR2 is FQGNSA. The CDR3 length is 16 residues. The CDR3 sequence is CASSRGLAGGLGTQYF. For the CDR3, the DNA is TGTGCCAGCAGTAGGGGACTAGCGGGGGGGTTAGGGACCCAGTACTTC.